This T cell receptor beta chain is from a study of shared clonotypes between healthy human individuals. Study at large: Three plates each covered CD4 naive and memory; CD8 naive two, CD8 memory one. Notes on the study in general: Clonotype sharing across four donors was observed for around 4.8% of naive CD4 clonotypes.

A word on this clone: Its antigen is still unknown.

Clones were sequenced by immunoSEQ multiplex PCR, and TCRdb holds only the in-frame ones, with some missing. The data contain about 1.5 million clones, 96% of them singletons. The CDR3 totals 18 residues. The V segment lost 3 bases and the J segment 4 bases; nucleotides outside the gene matches: 14. Germline V gives CDR1 SGDLS, CDR2 YYNGEE. This TCR derives from a man aged 25-45 years in good health. This rearrangement joins TRBV9 to TRBJ2-2, with 8 bases matching TRBD2. The sample was naive CD4+ T cells sorted from blood. Subset defined: CD45RA+ positively selected. The CDR3 sequence is CASSAAGGPRSTTGELFF. CDR3 sequence (DNA): TGTGCCAGCAGCGCCGCGGGGGGACCTCGGTCCACCACCGGGGAGCTGTTTTTT.